This TCR beta chain appears in the sequencing data of a study of CD8+ T cells in alopecia areata. Germline CDR1 is SQVTM and CDR2 is ANQGSEA. Trimming took 2 bases from V and 5 from J, leaving 15 bases between them. CDR3 length: 14 residues. Whole-study results and caveats: Against the mouse data, patients shared TCRs less clearly, possibly for HLA reasons. Normal scalp showed lower clonality than lesional scalp, especially alopecia totalis/universalis. Scalp specimens additionally yield sequences from normal skin's resident alphabeta T cells.

Sequencing relied on a cDNA template that was reverse transcribed from extracted RNA. TCRdb's copy holds only in-frame clones and misses some; the assay was immunoSEQ multiplex PCR. The table includes roughly 120,000 clones, less than 70% detected once. This clone was counted between two and nine times. Antigen unknown. PBMCs were stained for CD3, CD4 and CD8, and CD4+ and CD8+ T cells were sorted. This TCR came from a human donor in good health. The V call is TRBV29-1, the J call TRBJ2-5; no definite D call. Sequenced: CD4+ T cells sorted from blood. The CDR3 DNA reads as TGCAGCGTTGAACTACATCCCAAGGGCGAGACCCAGTACTTC. Its protein product is CSVELHPKGETQYF.